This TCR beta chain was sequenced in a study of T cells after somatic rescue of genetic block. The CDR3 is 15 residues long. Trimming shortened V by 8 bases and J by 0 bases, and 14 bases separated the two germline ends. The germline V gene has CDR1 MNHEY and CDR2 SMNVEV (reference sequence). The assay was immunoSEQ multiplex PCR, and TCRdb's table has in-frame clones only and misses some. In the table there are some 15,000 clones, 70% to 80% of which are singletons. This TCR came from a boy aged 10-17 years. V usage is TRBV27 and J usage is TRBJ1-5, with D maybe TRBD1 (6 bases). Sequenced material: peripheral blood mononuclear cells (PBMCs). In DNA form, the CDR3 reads TGTGCCAGCTCTGGACAGACCTATAGCAATCAGCCCCAGCATTTT. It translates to CASSGQTYSNQPQHF.